Listed here are 13 T cell receptor beta chains from one sample, sequenced in a study of blood T cell repertoires in COVID-19. Repertoires were generated with immunoSEQ multiplex PCR, while TCRdb's copy carries only in-frame clones and drops some. The sample has about 140,000 clones, roughly 80% seen once. Sequencing input: peripheral blood. Receptors originate from a woman in her sixties with acute or convalescent COVID-19.

This chain links TRBV20-1 with TRBJ1-2, with TRBD1 as a possible D gene (5 bases). Germline V CDR1 and CDR2: DFQATT, SNEGSKA (reference sequence). The CDR3 runs 14 residues. V lost 5 bases, J lost 0 bases, and 13 bases lay in between. Here the CDR3 DNA reads TGCAGTGCTGGTGGGGGGGTAGCTAACTATGGCTACACCTTC. Translated: CSAGGGVANYGYTF.

This chain joins TRBV18 and TRBJ2-1, with 7 bases that match TRBD2. V shed 4 bases, J shed 4 bases, and the junction held 4 bases outside the gene matches. CDR1 is KGHSH, CDR2 LQKENI, per germline. The CDR3 has 14 residues. CDR3 sequence reads: CASSRGTTYNEQFF. CDR3 DNA: TGTGCCAGCTCACGAGGGACTACTTACAATGAGCAGTTCTTC.

This chain joins TRBV7-2 and TRBJ1-6; TRBD1 matches at 9 bases. Per germline, CDR1 SGHTA and CDR2 FQGNSA. The CDR3 has 16 amino acids. J was trimmed by 7 bases and V by 5 bases; bases with no gene match: 9. CDR3 nucleotides: TGTGCCAGCAGCCTTACAGGGGGCTGGGGCAATTCACCCCTCCACTTT. It translates to CASSLTGGWGNSPLHF.

The chain recombines TRBV6-5 with TRBJ1-2, with D tentatively TRBD1 (6 bases). The CDR3 runs to 16 residues. V was shortened by 0 bases and J by 0 bases, with 11 bases between the two germline ends. Germline V CDR1 and CDR2: MNHEY, SVGAGI. The CDR3 region is CASSYSQGRTNYGYTF. The CDR3 DNA follows: TGTGCCAGCAGTTACTCGCAGGGGAGAACTAACTATGGCTACACCTTC.

V gene TRBV3-1 (or the pseudogene TRBV3-2) combines with J gene TRBJ1-2; unclear D gene. Germline CDR1 is LGHDT and CDR2 is YNNKEL (reference sequence). The CDR3 loop spans 14 amino acids. Trimming pared 2 bases from V and 8 bases from J, leaving 15 bases between. The CDR3 DNA is TGTGCCAGCAGCCAAAGATCGGGGATCGGCGGCTACACCTTC. Translated, it gives CASSQRSGIGGYTF.

J is TRBJ2-2 and V is TRBV2; no firm D call. CDR1 is SNHLY, CDR2 FYNNEI, per germline. The CDR3 totals 13 residues. V was shortened by 3 bases and J by 3 bases, with 5 bases between the two germline ends. CDR3 bases: TGTGCCAGCAGTGACAGATACACCGGGGAGCTGTTTTTT. It encodes CASSDRYTGELFF.

The gene calls are TRBV6-6 and TRBJ1-2, with 12 nucleotides matching TRBD1. Germline trimming cut 4 bases from V and 7 bases from J; bases unmatched to any gene: 10. The CDR3 is 16 residues long. Per the germline V gene, CDR1 is MNHNY and CDR2 is SVGAGI (reference sequence). CDR3 residues: CASSSGPGQGASGYTF. CDR3 sequence (DNA): TGTGCCAGCAGTTCCGGACCGGGACAGGGGGCTTCTGGCTACACCTTC.

The chain recombines TRBV19 with TRBJ2-1; a possible D gene is TRBD2 (5 bases). Trimming cost V 3 bases and J 0 bases, with 6 bases left between them. Germline V gene lookup returns CDR1 LNHDA and CDR2 SQIVND (reference sequence). The CDR3 length is 14 residues. The CDR3 reads CASSIGNSYNEQFF. The CDR3 coding sequence is TGTGCCAGTAGTATCGGGAACTCCTACAATGAGCAGTTCTTC.

The chain couples TRBV11-2 to TRBJ2-7; 7 bases are a match to TRBD2. J gave up 3 bases and V 2 bases, and 4 bases lay outside the gene matches. The CDR3 spans 14 residues. The germline gives CDR1 SGHAT, CDR2 FQNNGV. As DNA, the CDR3 is TGTGCCAGCAGCTTAATCGGGAGGAGCTACGAGCAGTACTTC. Its protein product is CASSLIGRSYEQYF. Variable domain in full (rest from reference TRBV11-2 and TRBJ2-7): EAGVAQSPRYKIIEKRQSVAFWCNPISGHATLYWYQQILGQGPKLLIQFQNNGVVDDSQLPKDRFSAERLKGVDSTLKIQPAKLEDSAVYLCASSLIGRSYEQYFGPGTRLTVT.

The chain recombines TRBV1 with TRBJ2-3; the table's D call, TRBD2, has no DNA check behind it. TRBV1 is listed as a pseudogene. The CDR3 covers 14 residues. CDR3 amino acids: CTSSQGTPPGTQYF. The CDR3 nucleotides read TGCACCAGCAGCCAGGGGACTCCACCAGGTACGCAGTATTTT.

This rearrangement joins TRBV14 to TRBJ2-3; 10 positions match TRBD2. The CDR3 is 21 amino acids. Trimming removed 1 base from V and 4 bases from J; junction bases left unmatched: 20. Germline V gives CDR1 SGHDN, CDR2 FVKESK. The CDR3 protein is CASSQGGLAGVLGRGADTQYF. DNA for the CDR3: TGTGCCAGCAGCCAAGGGGGTCTAGCGGGAGTCTTGGGCCGAGGGGCAGATACGCAGTATTTT. Combining the CDR3 with reference TRBV14 and TRBJ2-3 gives the whole variable domain EAGVTQFPSHSVIEKGQTVTLRCDPISGHDNLYWYRRVMGKEIKFLLHFVKESKQDESGMPNNRFLAERTGGTYSTLKVQPAELEDSGVYFCASSQGGLAGVLGRGADTQYFGPGTRLTVL.

This chain joins TRBV21-1 and TRBJ1-6; the D call TRBD1 from the table was never checked on the DNA. TRBV21-1 is given as a pseudogene. The CDR3 length is 14 residues. The DNA for the CDR3 is TGTGCCAGCAGCAAAGGACAGGGGAGGTCACCCCTCCACTTT. Encoded protein: CASSKGQGRSPLHF.

This clone has more than one count but fewer than ten. The chain is built from TRBV11-2 and TRBJ2-1, with TRBD2 matching 12 bases. The V and J ends lost 7 bases and 7 bases, in that order; junction bases with no gene match: 5. The CDR3 is 14 amino acids. CDR1 is SGHAT and CDR2 is FQNNGV in the germline V gene. The CDR3 sequence is CASTVGLAGNEQFF. As DNA, the CDR3 is TGTGCCAGCACCGTCGGACTAGCGGGAAATGAGCAGTTCTTC.